This entry lists 9 T cell receptor beta chains sequenced from one sample in a study of T-cell reconstitution after alpha-beta-depleted transplantation in children. It was with unique molecular identifiers that the TCRbeta library was prepared. TCRdb used MiXCR to reprocess the PCR reads, holding one entry per CDR3 protein. This table holds approximately 400,000 distinct CDR3 sequences, 11% found once. The sequences come from PBMCs from the stem cell graft donor, collected from the stem cell graft. These receptor sequences come from a human donor who donated a stem cell graft to a child with acute myeloid leukemia.

The chain joins TRBV7-9 to TRBJ2-6, with TRBD1 identical over 8 bases. Germline assignment: CDR1 SEHNR and CDR2 FQNEAQ (reference sequence). V lost 3 bases, J lost 0 bases, and 4 bases stayed unmatched. The CDR3 runs 17 residues. This CDR3 is CASSLGQVSSGANVLTF. CDR3 nucleotide sequence: TGTGCCAGCAGCTTGGGACAGGTTAGCTCTGGGGCCAACGTCCTGACTTTC.

This clonotype has ten or more counts. V and J are TRBV5-8 and TRBJ1-1; 9 bases map to TRBD1. CDR1 and CDR2 from the germline V gene are SGHTS and YDEGEE. The CDR3 extends over 14 amino acids. The V gene end was trimmed by 3 bases and the J gene end by 6 bases; junction bases not matched to a gene: 6. In DNA form, the CDR3 reads TGTGCCAGCAGCTCGGGACAGGGAGTCGCTGAAGCTTTCTTT. Protein product: CASSSGQGVAEAFF.

This clonotype was observed a few times. The gene calls are TRBV5-1 and TRBJ2-3, with unresolved D. Trimming stripped 3 bases from V and 2 bases from J, with 7 bases between. This CDR3 spans 13 amino acids. Germline V gives CDR1 SGHRS, CDR2 YFSETQ. This CDR3 is CASSSLPTDTQYF. The CDR3 DNA reads as TGCGCCAGCAGCTCCCTCCCCACAGATACGCAGTATTTT.

This clonotype has only a few counts. V is TRBV20-1 and J is TRBJ1-2; 9 bases are shared with TRBD1. The CDR3 runs 11 residues. The germline CDR1 and CDR2 sequences are DFQATT and SNEGSKA (reference sequence). V trimming: 6 bases; J trimming: 7 bases; junction bases outside the gene matches: 3. CDR3 nucleotide sequence: TGCAGTGCAAGGACAGGGGCTGGCTACACCTTC. Protein sequence: CSARTGAGYTF.

This clonotype appeared many times. This sequence joins TRBV10-3 and TRBJ2-5; D uncertain. V lost 1 base, J lost 0 bases, and 6 bases lay in between. CDR3 length equals 14 residues. Looked up from germline, CDR1 is ENHRY and CDR2 is SYGVKD. The CDR3 here is CAISEYEDQETQYF. The CDR3, as DNA: TGTGCCATCAGTGAGTACGAAGACCAAGAGACCCAGTACTTC.

The rearrangement links TRBV20-1 to TRBJ1-2, with TRBD1 matching 10 bases. After removal of 5 bases from V and 4 bases from J, the junction contained 4 bases not matched to a gene. The germline V gene encodes CDR1 DFQATT and CDR2 SNEGSKA (reference sequence). CDR3 length: 13 amino acids. CDR3 nucleotides: TGCAGTGCTCCGGGACAGGGGTTCTATGGCTACACCTTC. This encodes CSAPGQGFYGYTF.

The chain uses TRBV7-2 and TRBJ1-2; D not resolved. The CDR3 totals 13 residues. Germline CDR1 reads SGHTA; CDR2 reads FQGNSA. V lost 4 bases, J lost 8 bases, and 14 bases lay in between. CDR3 amino acids: CASSSGQAYGYTF. The CDR3 DNA reads TGTGCCAGCAGCTCTGGGCAGGCCTACGGCTACACCTTC.

The gene calls are TRBV28 and TRBJ1-1; D remains ambiguous. The CDR3 is 15 residues long. The ends were cut back, 2 bases at V and 0 bases at J, with 10 bases in the middle. Germline V CDR1 and CDR2: MDHEN, SYDVKM. CDR3 sequence: CASSLLLGMNTEAFF. CDR3 nucleotide sequence: TGTGCCAGCAGTTTACTTTTGGGTATGAACACTGAAGCTTTCTTT.

Ten or more counts support this clonotype. This chain uses TRBV20-1 with TRBJ2-7, with 9 bases that match TRBD1. The CDR3 is 14 residues long. Germline CDR1 reads DFQATT; CDR2 reads SNEGSKA (reference sequence). V gave up 2 bases and J gave up 0 bases; unmatched junction bases: 2. CDR3 nucleotides: TGCAGTGCTAGAACAGGGGGCGGCTCCTACGAGCAGTACTTC. Residues: CSARTGGGSYEQYF.